The 2 T cell receptor beta chains below come from one sample, sequenced in a study of OX40 agonist ivuxolimab in advanced cancers. TCRdb's table, derived via immunoSEQ multiplex PCR, lists solely in-frame clones and lacks some. The table includes 48,000 or so clones, around 80% detected once. The sample consisted of CD4+ or CD8+ T cells sorted from blood, taken in a trial of the OX40 agonist ivuxolimab. All receptors derive from an adult with an advanced solid tumor such as melanoma, head and neck, liver or kidney cancer.

The chain carries TRBV5-8 and TRBJ1-6; D is ambiguous. Trimming took 3 bases from V and 2 from J, leaving 6 bases between them. Per the germline V gene, CDR1 is SGHTS and CDR2 is YDEGEE. The CDR3 extends over 14 amino acids. In DNA, the CDR3 is TGTGCCAGCAGCTATGAACCCTATAATTCACCCCTCCACTTT. This encodes CASSYEPYNSPLHF. The variable domain in full, completed from reference TRBV5-8 and TRBJ1-6, reads EAGVTQSPTHLIKTRGQQATLRCSPISGHTSVYWYQQALGLGLQFLLWYDEGEERNRGNFPPRFSGRQFPNYSSELNVNALELEDSALYLCASSYEPYNSPLHFGNGTRLTVT.

The J gene is TRBJ2-2, the V gene TRBV23-1, with D perhaps matching TRBD2 (6 bases). TRBV23-1 is noted as an ORF with a role that remains uncertain. The CDR3 has 15 amino acids. Trimming left V 4 bases short and J 1 base short, with 10 bases between. The CDR3 here is CASSRQRVNTGELFF. In DNA, the CDR3 is TGCGCCAGCAGTCGCCAGCGGGTGAACACCGGGGAGCTGTTTTTT.